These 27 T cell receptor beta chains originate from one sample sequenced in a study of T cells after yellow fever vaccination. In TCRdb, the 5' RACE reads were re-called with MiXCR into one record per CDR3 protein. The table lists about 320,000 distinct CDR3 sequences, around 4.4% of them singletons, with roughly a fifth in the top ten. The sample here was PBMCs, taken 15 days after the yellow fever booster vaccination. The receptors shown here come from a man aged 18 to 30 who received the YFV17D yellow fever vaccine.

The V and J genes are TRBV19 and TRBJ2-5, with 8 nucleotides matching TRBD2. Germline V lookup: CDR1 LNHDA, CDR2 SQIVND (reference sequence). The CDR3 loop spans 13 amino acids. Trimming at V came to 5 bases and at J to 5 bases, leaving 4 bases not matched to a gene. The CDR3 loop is CASSRGLVETQYF. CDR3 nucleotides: TGTGCCAGTAGTCGGGGACTAGTCGAGACCCAGTACTTC.

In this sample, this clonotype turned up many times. The CDR3 region is CASSITGSKNIQYF. In DNA, the CDR3 is TGTGCCAGTAGTATAACGGGATCCAAAAACATTCAGTACTTC. The chain uses TRBV19 and TRBJ2-4; tentative D call: TRBD2 (5 bases). This CDR3 is 14 amino acids long. Germline V gene data show CDR1 as LNHDA and CDR2 as SQIVND (reference sequence). V was shortened by 2 bases and J by 2 bases, with 7 bases between the two germline ends.

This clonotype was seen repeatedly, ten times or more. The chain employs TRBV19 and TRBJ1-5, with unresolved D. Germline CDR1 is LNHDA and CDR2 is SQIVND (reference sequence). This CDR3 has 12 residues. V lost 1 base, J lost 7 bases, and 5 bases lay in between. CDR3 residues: CASSIGSQPQHF. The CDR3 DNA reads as TGTGCCAGTAGTATAGGGAGCCAGCCCCAGCATTTT.

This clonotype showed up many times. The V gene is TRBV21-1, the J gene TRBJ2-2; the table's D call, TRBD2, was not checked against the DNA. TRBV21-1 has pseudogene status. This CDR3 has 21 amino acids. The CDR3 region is CASSKQRQGLAGAASGGELFF. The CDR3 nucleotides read TGTGCCAGCAGCAAACAACGACAGGGGCTAGCGGGGGCGGCGAGCGGAGGGGAGCTGTTTTTT.

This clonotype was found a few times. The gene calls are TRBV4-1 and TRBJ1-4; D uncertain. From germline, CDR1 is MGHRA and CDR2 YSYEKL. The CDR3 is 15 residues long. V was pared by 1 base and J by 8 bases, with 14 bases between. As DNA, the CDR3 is TGCGCCAGCAGCCAAGCCCCGGGCCTGGGGGAAAAACTGTTTTTT. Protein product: CASSQAPGLGEKLFF.

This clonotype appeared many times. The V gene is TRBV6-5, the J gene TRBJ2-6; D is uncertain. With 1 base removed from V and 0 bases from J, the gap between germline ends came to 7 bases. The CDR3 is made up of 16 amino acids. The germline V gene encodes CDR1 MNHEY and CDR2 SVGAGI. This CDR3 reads CASSYWRDSGANVLTF. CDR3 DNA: TGTGCCAGCAGTTACTGGCGTGACTCTGGGGCCAACGTCCTGACTTTC.

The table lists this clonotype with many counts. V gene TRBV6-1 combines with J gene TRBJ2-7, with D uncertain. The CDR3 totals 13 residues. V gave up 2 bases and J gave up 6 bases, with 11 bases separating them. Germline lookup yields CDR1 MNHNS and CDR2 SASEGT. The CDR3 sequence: CASSERVKGEQYV. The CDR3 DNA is TGTGCCAGCAGTGAAAGGGTAAAAGGCGAGCAGTACGTC.

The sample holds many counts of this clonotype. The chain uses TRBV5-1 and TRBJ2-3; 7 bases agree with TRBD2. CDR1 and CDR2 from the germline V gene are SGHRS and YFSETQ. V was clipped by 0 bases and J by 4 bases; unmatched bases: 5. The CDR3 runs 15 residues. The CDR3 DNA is TGCGCCAGCAGCTTGGACTCGGGGGGTTCAGATACGCAGTATTTT. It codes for CASSLDSGGSDTQYF.

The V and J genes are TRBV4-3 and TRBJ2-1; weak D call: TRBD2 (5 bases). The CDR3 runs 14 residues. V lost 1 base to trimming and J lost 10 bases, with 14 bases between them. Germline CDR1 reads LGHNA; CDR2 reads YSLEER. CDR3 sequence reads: CASSQGDYPGEQFF. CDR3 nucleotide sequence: TGCGCCAGCAGCCAAGGTGACTATCCTGGGGAGCAGTTCTTC.

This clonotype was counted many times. CDR3 residues: CASREGGGRTDTQYF. The CDR3 DNA reads as TGTGCCAGCAGAGAGGGGGGAGGGCGCACAGATACGCAGTATTTT. V is TRBV25-1 and J is TRBJ2-3; D is perhaps TRBD2 (7 bases). The CDR3 has 15 residues. V lost 6 bases to trimming and J lost 1 base, with 14 bases between them. CDR1 and CDR2 from the germline V gene are MGHDK and SYGVNS.

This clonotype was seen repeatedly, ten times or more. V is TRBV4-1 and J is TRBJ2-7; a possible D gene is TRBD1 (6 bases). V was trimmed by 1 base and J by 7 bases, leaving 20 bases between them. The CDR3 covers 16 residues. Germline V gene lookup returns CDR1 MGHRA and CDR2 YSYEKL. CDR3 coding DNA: TGCGCCAGCAGCCAAGCCAAAAGGCAGGGGACAAGGGAGCAGTACGTC. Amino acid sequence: CASSQAKRQGTREQYV.

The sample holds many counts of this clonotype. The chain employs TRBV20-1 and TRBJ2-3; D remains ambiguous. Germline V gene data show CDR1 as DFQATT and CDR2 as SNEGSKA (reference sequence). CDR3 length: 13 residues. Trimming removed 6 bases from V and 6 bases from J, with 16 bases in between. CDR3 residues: CSAGLSPADTQYF. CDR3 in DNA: TGCAGTGCGGGTCTCTCCCCCGCGGATACGCAGTATTTT.

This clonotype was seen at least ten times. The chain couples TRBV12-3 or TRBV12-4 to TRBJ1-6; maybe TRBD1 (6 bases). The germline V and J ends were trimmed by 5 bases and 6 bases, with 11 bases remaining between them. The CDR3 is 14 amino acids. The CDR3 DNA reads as TGTGCCAGCAGTACCAGGGGTAGTAATTCACCCCTCCACTTT. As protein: CASSTRGSNSPLHF.

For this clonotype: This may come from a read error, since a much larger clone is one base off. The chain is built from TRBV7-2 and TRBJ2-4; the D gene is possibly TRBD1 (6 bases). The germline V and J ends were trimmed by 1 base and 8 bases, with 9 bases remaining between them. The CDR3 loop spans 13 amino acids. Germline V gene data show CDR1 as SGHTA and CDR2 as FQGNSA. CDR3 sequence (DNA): TGTGCCAGCAGCTTAGGGTCAGGGGACATTCAGTACTTC. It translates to CASSLGSGDIQYF. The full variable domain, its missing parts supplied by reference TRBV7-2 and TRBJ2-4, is GAGVSQSPSNKVTEKGKDVELRCDPISGHTALYWYRQSLGQGLEFLIYFQGNSAPDKSGLPSDRFSAERTGGSVSTLTIQRTQQEDSAVYLCASSLGSGDIQYFGAGTRLSVL.

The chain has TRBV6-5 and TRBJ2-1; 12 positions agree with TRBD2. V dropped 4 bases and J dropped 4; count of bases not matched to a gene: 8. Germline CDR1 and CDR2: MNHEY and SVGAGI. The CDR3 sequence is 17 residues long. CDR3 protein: CASSFVRTSGVYNEQFF. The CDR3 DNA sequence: TGTGCCAGCAGTTTCGTACGGACTAGCGGGGTTTACAATGAGCAGTTCTTC.

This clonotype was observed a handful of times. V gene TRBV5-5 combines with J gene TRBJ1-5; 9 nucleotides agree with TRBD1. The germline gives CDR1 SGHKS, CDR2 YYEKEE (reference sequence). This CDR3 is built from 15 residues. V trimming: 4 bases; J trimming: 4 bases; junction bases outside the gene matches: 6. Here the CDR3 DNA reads TGTGCCAGCAGCCCGGTTGGGACAGGGAATCAGCCCCAGCATTTT. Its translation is CASSPVGTGNQPQHF.

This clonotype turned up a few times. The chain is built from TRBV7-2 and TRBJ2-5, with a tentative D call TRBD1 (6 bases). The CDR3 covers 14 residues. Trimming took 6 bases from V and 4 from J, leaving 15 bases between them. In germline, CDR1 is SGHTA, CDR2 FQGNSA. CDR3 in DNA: TGTGCCAGCAGTTACAGGGAACTTTTAGAGACCCAGTACTTC. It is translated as CASSYRELLETQYF. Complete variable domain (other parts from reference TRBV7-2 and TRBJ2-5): GAGVSQSPSNKVTEKGKDVELRCDPISGHTALYWYRQSLGQGLEFLIYFQGNSAPDKSGLPSDRFSAERTGGSVSTLTIQRTQQEDSAVYLCASSYRELLETQYFGPGTRLLVL.

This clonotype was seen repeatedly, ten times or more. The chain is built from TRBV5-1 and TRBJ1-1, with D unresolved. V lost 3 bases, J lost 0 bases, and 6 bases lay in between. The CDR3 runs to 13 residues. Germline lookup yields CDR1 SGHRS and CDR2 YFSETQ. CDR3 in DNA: TGCGCCAGCAGCTCTGAAATGAACACTGAAGCTTTCTTT. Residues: CASSSEMNTEAFF. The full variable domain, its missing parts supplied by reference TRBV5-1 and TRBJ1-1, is KAGVTQTPRYLIKTRGQQVTLSCSPISGHRSVSWYQQTPGQGLQFLFEYFSETQRNKGNFPGRFSGRQFSNSRSEMNVSTLELGDSALYLCASSSEMNTEAFFGQGTRLTVV.

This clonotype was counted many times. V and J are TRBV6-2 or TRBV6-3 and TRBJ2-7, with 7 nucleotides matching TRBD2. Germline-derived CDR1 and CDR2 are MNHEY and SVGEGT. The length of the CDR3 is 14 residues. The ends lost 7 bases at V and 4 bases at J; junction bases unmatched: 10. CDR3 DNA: TGTGCCAGCACAAGGGGACTACTCCTGTACGAGCAGTACTTC. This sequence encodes CASTRGLLLYEQYF.

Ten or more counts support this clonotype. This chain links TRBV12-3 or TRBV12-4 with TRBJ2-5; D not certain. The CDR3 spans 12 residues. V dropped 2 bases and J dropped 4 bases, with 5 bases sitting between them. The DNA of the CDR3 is TGTGCCAGCAGTTTAAATGCAGAGACCCAGTACTTC. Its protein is CASSLNAETQYF.

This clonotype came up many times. The CDR3 protein is CSATSNEQFF. CDR3 DNA sequence: TGCAGTGCTACTTCTAATGAGCAGTTCTTC. V is TRBV20-1 and J is TRBJ2-1; D not resolved. In germline, CDR1 is DFQATT, CDR2 SNEGSKA (reference sequence). Trimming removed 4 bases from V and 7 bases from J, with 5 bases in between. This CDR3 is 10 amino acids long.

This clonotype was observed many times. The CDR3 region is CASSRNSGGGTDTQYF. CDR3 DNA: TGTGCCAGCAGCCGAAACAGCGGGGGGGGCACAGATACGCAGTATTTT. The chain recombines TRBV7-2 with TRBJ2-3, with 10 bases fitting TRBD2. This CDR3 has 16 residues. V shed 5 bases, J shed 1 base, and the junction held 6 bases outside the gene matches. The germline gives CDR1 SGHTA, CDR2 FQGNSA.

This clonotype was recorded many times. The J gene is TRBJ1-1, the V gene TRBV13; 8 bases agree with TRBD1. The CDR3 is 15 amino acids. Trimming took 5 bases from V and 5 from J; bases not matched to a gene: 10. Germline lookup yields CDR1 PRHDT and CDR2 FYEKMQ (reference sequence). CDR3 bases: TGTGCCAGCAGCCGAGGGAGTACAGGGGGAACTGAAGCTTTCTTT. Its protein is CASSRGSTGGTEAFF.

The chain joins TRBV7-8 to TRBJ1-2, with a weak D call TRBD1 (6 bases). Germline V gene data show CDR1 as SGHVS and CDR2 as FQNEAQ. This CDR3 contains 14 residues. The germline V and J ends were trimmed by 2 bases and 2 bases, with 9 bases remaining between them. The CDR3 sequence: CASSLRGENYGYTF. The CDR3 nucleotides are TGTGCCAGCAGCTTAAGGGGGGAGAACTATGGCTACACCTTC.

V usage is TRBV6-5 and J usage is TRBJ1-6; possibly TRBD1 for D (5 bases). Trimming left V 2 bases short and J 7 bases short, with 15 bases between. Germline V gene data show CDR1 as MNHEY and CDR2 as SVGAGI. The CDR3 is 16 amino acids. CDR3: CASSYTQQPGNSPLHF. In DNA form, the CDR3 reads TGTGCCAGCAGTTACACCCAACAACCAGGGAATTCACCCCTCCACTTT.

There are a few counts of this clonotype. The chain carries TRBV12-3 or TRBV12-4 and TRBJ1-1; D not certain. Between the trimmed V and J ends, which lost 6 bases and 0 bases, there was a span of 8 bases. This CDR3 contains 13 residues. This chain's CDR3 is CASRVAVNTEAFF. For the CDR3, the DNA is TGTGCCAGCAGGGTGGCAGTGAACACTGAAGCTTTCTTT.

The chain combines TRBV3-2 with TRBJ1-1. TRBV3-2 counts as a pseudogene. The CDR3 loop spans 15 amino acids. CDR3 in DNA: TGTGCCAGCAGCCAAGCGGTGGTACGTGGGACTGAAGCTTTCTTT. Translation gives CASSQAVVRGTEAFF.